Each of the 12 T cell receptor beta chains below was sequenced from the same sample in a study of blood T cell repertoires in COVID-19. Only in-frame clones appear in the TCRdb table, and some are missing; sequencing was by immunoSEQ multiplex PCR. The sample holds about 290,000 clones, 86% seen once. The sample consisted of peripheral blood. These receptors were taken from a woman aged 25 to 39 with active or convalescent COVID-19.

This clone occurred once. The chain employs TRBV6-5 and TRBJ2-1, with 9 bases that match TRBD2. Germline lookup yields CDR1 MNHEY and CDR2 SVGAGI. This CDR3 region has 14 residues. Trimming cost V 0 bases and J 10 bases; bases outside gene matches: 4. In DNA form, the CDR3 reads TGTGCCAGCAGTTACTCTAGCGGGGGAGGGGAGCAGTTCTTC. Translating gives CASSYSSGGGEQFF.

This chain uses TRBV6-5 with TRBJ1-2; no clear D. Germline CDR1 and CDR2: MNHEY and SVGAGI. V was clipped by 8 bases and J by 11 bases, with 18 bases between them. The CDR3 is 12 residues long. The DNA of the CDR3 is TGTGCCAGCGTAGTCAGGTACCCTCCTTACACCTTC. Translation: CASVVRYPPYTF.

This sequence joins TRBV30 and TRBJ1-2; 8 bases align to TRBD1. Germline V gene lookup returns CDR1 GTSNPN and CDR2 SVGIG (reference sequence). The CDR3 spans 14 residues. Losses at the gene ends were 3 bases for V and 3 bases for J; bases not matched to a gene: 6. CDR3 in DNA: TGTGCCTGGAGCGCAGGGGGCGCTTACTATGGCTACACCTTC. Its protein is CAWSAGGAYYGYTF.

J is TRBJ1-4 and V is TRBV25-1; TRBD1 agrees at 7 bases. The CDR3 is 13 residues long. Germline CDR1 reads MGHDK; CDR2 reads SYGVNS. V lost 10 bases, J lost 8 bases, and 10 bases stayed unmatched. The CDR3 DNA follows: TGTGCCACTGCCGGGACAGTCGAAGAAAAACTGTTTTTT. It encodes CATAGTVEEKLFF.

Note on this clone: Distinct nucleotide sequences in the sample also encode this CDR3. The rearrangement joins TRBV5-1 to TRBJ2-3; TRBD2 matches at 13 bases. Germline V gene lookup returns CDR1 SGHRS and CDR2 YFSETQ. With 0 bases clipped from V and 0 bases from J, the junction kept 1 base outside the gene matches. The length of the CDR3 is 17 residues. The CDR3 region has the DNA TGCGCCAGCAGCTTGGGACTAGCGGGGGGAAGCACAGATACGCAGTATTTT. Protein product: CASSLGLAGGSTDTQYF.

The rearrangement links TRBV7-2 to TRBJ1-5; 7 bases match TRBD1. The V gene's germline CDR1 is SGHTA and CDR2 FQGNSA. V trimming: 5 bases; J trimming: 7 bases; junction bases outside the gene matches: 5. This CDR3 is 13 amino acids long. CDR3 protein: CASSDLRGQPQHF. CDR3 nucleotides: TGTGCCAGCAGCGACCTCAGGGGGCAGCCCCAGCATTTT.

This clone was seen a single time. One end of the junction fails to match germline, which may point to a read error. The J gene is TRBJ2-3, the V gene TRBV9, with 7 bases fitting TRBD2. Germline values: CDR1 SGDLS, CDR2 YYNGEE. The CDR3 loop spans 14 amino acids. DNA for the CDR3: TGTGCCAGCAGCCCACAGACTAGCACAAATACGCAGTATTTT. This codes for CASSPQTSTNTQYF.

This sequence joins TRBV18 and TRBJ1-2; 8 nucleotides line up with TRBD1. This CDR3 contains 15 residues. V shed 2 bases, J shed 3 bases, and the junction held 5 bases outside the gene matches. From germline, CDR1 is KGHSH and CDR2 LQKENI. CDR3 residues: CASSPRQGSDYGYTF. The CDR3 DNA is TGTGCCAGCTCACCAAGACAGGGGAGTGACTATGGCTACACCTTC.

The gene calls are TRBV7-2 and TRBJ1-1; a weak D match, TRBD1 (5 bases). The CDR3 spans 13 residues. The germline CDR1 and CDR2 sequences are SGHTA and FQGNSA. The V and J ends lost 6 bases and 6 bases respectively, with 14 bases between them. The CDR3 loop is CASSSRQIPEAFF. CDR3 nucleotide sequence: TGTGCCAGCAGTTCCCGACAGATTCCTGAAGCTTTCTTT.

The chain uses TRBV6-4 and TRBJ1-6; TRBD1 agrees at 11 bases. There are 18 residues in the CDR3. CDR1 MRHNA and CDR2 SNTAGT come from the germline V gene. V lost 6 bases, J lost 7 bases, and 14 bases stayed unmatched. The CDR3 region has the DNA TGTGCCAGCAGGACCGGGACAGGGGGGTTCCTTCCAAATTCACCCCTCCACTTT. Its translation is CASRTGTGGFLPNSPLHF.

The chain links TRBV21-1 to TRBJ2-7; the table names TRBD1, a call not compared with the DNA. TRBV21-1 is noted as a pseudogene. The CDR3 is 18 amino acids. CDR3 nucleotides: TGTGCCAGCAGCAACCTGGGGGACCGGGACACCAAACCCTACGAGCAGTACTTC. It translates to CASSNLGDRDTKPYEQYF.

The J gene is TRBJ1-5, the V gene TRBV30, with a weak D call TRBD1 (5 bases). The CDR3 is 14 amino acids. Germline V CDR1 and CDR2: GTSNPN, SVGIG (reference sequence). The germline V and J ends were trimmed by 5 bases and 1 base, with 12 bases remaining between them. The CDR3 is CAWDQGISNQPQHF. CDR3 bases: TGTGCCTGGGATCAGGGAATAAGCAATCAGCCCCAGCATTTT.